This T cell receptor beta chain was recovered during a study of blood T cell repertoires in COVID-19. At the level of the study: T cells, B-cell-depleted T cells, or PBMCs supplied cDNA or gDNA.

Assay used: immunoSEQ multiplex PCR; TCRdb lists only in-frame clones, some missing. The repertoire holds about 50,000 clones, with 85% to 90% as singletons. CDR3 length: 13 amino acids. The V end was cut by 0 bases, the J end by 3 bases, with 6 bases between. The germline gives CDR1 SGDLS, CDR2 YYNGEE. The V and J genes are TRBV9 and TRBJ2-5; weak D call: TRBD2 (6 bases). The source is a man aged 80 or over with active or convalescent COVID-19. The material sequenced was peripheral blood. DNA of the CDR3: TGTGCCAGCAGCGTAGGGGGGGAAGAGACCCAGTACTTC. It is translated as CASSVGGEETQYF.